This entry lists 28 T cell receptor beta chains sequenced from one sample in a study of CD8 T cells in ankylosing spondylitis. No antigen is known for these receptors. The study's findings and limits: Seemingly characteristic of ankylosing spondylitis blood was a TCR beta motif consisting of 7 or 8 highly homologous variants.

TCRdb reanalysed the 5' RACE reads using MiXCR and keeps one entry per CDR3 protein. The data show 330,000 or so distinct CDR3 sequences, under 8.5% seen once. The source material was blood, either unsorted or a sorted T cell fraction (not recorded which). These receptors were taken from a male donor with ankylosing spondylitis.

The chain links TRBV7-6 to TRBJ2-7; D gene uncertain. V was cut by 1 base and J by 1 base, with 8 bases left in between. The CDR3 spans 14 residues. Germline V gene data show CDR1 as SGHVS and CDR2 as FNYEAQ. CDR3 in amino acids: CASSLDDSSYEQYF. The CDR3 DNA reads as TGTGCCAGCAGCTTAGACGACTCTTCCTACGAGCAGTACTTC.

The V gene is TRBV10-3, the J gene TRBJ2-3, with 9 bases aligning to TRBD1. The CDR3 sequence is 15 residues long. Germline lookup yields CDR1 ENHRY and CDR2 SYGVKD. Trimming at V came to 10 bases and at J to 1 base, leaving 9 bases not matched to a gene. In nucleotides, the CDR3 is TGTGCCAGCTCCGGGACAGGGATTGGCACAGATACGCAGTATTTT. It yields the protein CASSGTGIGTDTQYF.

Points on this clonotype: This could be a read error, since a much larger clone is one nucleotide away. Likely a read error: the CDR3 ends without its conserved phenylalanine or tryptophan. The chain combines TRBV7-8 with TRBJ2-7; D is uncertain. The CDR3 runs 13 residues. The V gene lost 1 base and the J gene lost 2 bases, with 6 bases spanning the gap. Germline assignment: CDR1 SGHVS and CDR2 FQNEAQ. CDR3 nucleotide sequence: TGTGCCAGCAGCTTAGTACTGGCCTACGAGCAGTACCTC. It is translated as CASSLVLAYEQYL.

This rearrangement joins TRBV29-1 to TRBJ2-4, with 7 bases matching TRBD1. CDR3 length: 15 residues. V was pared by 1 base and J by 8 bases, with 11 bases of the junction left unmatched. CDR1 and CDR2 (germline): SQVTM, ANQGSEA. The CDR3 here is CSVEAKDRQRDIQYF. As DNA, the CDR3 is TGCAGCGTTGAAGCCAAGGACAGGCAACGGGACATTCAGTACTTC.

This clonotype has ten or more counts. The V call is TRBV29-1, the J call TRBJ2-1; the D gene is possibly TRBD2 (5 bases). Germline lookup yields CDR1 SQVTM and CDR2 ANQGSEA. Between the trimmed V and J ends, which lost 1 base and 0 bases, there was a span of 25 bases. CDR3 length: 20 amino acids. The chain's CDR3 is CSVEGGPEHRARSSYNEQFF. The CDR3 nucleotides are TGCAGCGTTGAAGGAGGGCCGGAGCATAGGGCCCGGAGCTCCTACAATGAGCAGTTCTTC.

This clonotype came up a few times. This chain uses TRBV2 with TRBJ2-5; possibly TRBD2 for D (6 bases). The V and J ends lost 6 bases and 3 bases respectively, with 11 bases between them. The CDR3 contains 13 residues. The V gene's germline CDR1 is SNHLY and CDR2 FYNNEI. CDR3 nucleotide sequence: TGTGCCAGCAGCTCGGGAGCTGAAGAGACCCAGTACTTC. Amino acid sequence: CASSSGAEETQYF.

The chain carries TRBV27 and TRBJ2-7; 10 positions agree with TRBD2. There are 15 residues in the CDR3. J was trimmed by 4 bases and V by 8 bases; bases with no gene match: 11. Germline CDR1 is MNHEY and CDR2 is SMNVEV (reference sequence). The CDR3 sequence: CASQLGAGGGYEQYF. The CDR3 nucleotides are TGTGCCAGCCAGCTAGGAGCGGGAGGGGGGTACGAGCAGTACTTC.

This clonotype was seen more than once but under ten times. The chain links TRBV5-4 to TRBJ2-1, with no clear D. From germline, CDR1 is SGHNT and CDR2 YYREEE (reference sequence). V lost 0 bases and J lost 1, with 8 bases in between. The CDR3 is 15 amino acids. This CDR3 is CASSLGTLSYNEQFF. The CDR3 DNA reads TGTGCCAGCAGCTTGGGGACGCTGTCCTACAATGAGCAGTTCTTC.

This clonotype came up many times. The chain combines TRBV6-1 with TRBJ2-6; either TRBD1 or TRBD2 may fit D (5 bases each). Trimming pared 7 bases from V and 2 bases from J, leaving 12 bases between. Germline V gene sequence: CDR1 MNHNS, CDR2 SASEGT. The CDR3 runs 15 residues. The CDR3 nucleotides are TGTGCCAGCAAATGGGGGATGGCTGGGGCCAACGTCCTGACTTTC. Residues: CASKWGMAGANVLTF.

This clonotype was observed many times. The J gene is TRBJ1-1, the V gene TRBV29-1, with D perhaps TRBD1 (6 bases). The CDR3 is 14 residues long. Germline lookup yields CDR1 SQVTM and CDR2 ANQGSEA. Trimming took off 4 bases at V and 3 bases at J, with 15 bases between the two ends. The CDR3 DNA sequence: TGCAGCGTTGTAACAGGGTCTATTGACACTGAAGCTTTCTTT. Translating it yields CSVVTGSIDTEAFF.

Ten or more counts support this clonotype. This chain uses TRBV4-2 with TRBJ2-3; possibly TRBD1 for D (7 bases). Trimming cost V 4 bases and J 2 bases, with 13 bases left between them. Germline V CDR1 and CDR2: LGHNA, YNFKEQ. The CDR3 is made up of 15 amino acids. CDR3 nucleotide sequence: TGTGCCAGCAGCCTCCAGGGGGGTAACACAGATACGCAGTATTTT. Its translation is CASSLQGGNTDTQYF.

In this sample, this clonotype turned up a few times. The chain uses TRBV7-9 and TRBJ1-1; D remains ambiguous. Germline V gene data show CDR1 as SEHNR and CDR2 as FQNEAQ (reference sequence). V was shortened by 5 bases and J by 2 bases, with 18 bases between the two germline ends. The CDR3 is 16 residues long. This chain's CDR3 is CASSQTTGYFNTEAFF. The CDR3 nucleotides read TGTGCCAGCAGCCAGACGACGGGATACTTTAACACTGAAGCTTTCTTT.

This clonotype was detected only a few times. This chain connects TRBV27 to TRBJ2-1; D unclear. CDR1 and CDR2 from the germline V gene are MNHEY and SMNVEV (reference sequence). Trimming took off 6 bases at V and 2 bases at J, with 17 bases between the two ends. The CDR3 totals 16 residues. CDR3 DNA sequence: TGTGCCAGCAGACTTAACAGCATAGTCACCTACAATGAGCAGTTCTTC. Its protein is CASRLNSIVTYNEQFF.

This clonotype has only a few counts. The CDR3, as DNA: TGTGCCAGCAGCTGGGTGGCAGGGGACACCGGGGAGCTGTTTTTT. The encoded protein is CASSWVAGDTGELFF. The chain employs TRBV9 and TRBJ2-2, with D possibly being TRBD1 (6 bases). Germline CDR1 reads SGDLS; CDR2 reads YYNGEE. V lost 4 bases and J 3 bases, leaving 13 bases between the germline ends. The CDR3 loop spans 15 amino acids.

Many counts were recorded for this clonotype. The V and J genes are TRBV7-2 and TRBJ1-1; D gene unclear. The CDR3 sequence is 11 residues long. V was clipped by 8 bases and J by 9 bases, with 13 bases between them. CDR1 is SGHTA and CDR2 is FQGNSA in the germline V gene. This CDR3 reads CASFIPPQAFF. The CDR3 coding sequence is TGTGCCAGCTTCATCCCACCCCAAGCTTTCTTT.

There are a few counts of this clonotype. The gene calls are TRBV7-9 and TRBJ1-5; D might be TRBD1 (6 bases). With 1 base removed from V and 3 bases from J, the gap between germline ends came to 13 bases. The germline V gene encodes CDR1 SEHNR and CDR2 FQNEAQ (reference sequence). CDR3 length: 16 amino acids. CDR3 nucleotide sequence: TGTGCCAGCAGCTTAGGTGGGGGCAGGACCAATCAGCCCCAGCATTTT. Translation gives CASSLGGGRTNQPQHF.

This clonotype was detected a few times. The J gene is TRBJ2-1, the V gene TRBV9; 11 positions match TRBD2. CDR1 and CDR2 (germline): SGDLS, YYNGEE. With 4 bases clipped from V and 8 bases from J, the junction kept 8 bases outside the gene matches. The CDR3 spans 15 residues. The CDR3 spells CASSTLAGVSYEQFF. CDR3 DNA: TGTGCCAGCAGCACACTAGCGGGAGTTTCTTATGAGCAGTTCTTC.

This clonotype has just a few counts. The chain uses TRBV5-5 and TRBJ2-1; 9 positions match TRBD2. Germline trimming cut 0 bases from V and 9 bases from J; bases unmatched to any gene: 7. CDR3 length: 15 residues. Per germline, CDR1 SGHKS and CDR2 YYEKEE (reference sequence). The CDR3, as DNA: TGTGCCAGCAGCTTGGTGGTAGCGGGAGCGAGTGAGCAGTTCTTC. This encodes CASSLVVAGASEQFF.

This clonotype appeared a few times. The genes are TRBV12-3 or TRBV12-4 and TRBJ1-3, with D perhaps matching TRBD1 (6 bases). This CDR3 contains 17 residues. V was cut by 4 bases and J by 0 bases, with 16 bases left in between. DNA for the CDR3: TGTGCCAGCAGTTGGGGGGCCGCCATCAGCTCTGGAAACACCATATATTTT. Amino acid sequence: CASSWGAAISSGNTIYF.

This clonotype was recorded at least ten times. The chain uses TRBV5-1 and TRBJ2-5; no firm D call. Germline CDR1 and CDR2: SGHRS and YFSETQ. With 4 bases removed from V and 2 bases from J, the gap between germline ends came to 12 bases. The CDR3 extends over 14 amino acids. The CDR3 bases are TGCGCCAGCAGCCTCCGGTTACAACAAGAGACCCAGTACTTC. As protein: CASSLRLQQETQYF.

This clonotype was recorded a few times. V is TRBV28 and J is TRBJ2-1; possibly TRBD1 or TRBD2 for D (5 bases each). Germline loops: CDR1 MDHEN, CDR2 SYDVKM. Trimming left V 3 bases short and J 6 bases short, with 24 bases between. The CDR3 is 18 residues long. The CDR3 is CASSLVGFGTTTANEQFF. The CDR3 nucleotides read TGTGCCAGCAGTTTGGTGGGGTTTGGGACCACGACCGCCAATGAGCAGTTCTTC.

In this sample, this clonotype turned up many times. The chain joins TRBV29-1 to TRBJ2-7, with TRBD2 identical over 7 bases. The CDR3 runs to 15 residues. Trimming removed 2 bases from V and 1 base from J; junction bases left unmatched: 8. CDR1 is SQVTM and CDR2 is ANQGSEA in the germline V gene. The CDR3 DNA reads TGCAGCGTTGAACGGTGGGGGGGGAAGTCCTACGAGCAGTACTTC. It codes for CSVERWGGKSYEQYF.

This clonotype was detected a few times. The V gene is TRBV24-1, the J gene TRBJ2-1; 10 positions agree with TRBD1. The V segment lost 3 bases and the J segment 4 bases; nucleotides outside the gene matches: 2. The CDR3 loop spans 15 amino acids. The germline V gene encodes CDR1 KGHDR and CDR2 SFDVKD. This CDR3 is CATSDRGQGYNEQFF. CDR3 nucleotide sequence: TGTGCCACCAGTGATCGGGGACAGGGGTACAATGAGCAGTTCTTC.

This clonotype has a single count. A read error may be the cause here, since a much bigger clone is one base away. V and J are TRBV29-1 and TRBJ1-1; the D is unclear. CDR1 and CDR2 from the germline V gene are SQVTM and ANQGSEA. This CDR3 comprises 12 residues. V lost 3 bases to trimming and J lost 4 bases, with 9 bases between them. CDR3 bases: TGCAGCGTTGACCGATCTGTCACTGAAGCTTTCTTT. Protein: CSVDRSVTEAFF. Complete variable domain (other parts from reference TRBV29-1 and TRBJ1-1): SAVISQKPSRDICQRGTSLTIQCQVDSQVTMMFWYRQQPGQSLTLIATANQGSEATYESGFVIDKFPISRPNLTFSTLTVSNMSPEDSSIYLCSVDRSVTEAFFGQGTRLTVV.

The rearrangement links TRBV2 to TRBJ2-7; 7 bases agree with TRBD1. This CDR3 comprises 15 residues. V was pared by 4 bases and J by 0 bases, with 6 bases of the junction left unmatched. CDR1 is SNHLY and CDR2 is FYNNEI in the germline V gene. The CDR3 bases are TGTGCCAGCAGTGCCAGACAGGGAAGCTCCTACGAGCAGTACTTC. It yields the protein CASSARQGSSYEQYF.

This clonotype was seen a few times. The CDR3 DNA follows: TGTGCCAGCAGTGAGGGACTAGCGAGCGGGGAGCTGTTTTTT. This codes for CASSEGLASGELFF. The V and J genes are TRBV6-1 and TRBJ2-2; 10 bases map to TRBD2. This CDR3 has 14 amino acids. Germline V gives CDR1 MNHNS, CDR2 SASEGT. V shed 3 bases, J shed 7 bases, and the junction held 2 bases outside the gene matches.

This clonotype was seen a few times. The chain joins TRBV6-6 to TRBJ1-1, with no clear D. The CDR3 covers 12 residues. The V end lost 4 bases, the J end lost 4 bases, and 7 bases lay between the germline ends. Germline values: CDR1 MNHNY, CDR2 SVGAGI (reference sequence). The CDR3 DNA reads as TGTGCCAGCAGTTGGCATCCCACTGAAGCTTTCTTT. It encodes CASSWHPTEAFF.

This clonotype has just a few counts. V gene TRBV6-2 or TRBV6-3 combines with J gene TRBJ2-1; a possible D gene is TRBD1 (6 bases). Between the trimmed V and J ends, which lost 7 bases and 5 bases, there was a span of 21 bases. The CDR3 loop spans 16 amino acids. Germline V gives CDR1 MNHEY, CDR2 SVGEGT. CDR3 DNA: TGTGCCAGCACCTACACCCAGGGGTACGGTAACAATGAGCAGTTCTTC. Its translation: CASTYTQGYGNNEQFF.